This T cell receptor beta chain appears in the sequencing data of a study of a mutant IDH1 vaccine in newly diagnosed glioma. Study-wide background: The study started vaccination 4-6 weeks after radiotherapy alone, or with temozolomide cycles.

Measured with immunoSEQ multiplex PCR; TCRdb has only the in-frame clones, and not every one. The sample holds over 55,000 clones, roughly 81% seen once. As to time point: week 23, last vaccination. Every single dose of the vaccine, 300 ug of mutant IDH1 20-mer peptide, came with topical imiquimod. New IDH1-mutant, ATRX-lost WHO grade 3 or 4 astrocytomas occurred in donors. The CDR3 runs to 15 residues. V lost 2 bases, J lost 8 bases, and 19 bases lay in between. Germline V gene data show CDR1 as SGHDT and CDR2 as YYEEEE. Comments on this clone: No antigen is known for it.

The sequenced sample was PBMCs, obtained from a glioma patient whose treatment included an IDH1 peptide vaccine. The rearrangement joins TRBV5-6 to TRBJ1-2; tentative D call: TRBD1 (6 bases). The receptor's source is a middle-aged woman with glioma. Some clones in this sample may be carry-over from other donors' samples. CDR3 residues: CASSFAGDYREGYTF. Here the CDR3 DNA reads TGTGCCAGCAGCTTCGCGGGGGACTACAGGGAAGGCTACACCTTC.